This TCR beta chain was observed in a study of shared T cell receptors in the human thymus. Germline CDR1 is SGHDT and CDR2 is YYEEEE. The CDR3 totals 17 residues. The J segment lost 1 base and the V segment lost 0 bases, leaving 6 bases of the junction unmatched. Generated by immunoSEQ multiplex PCR, the TCRdb table keeps only in-frame clones and is missing some. The repertoire holds 55,000 to 75,000 clones, nearly 95% seen once, with about 0.03% in the top ten. Source material: thymocytes. J is TRBJ2-3 and V is TRBV5-6, with 9 bases fitting TRBD1. This receptor was identified in a human donor. CDR3 sequence (DNA): TGTGCCAGCAGCTTGGACGACAGGGGGGAGGGCACAGATACGCAGTATTTT. Protein: CASSLDDRGEGTDTQYF.